Listed here are 19 T cell receptor beta chains from one sample, sequenced in a study of CD8 T cells in ankylosing spondylitis. Notes on the study in general: One TCR beta motif, made up of roughly 8 highly homologous variants, appeared characteristic of ankylosing spondylitis blood.

The antigens for these receptors are not known. Via MiXCR, TCRdb re-called the 5' RACE reads, giving one row per CDR3 protein. The sample includes a few hundred thousand distinct CDR3 sequences, around 24% seen only once; the top ten take 15% to 20%. Input material: blood, either unsorted or a sorted T cell fraction (not recorded which). Every receptor here comes from a male donor with ankylosing spondylitis.

This clonotype turned up a few times. The chain joins TRBV6-1 to TRBJ2-2; D is ambiguous. Germline CDR1 reads MNHNS; CDR2 reads SASEGT. This CDR3 comprises 15 residues. Trimming left V 6 bases short and J 2 bases short, with 13 bases between. CDR3 DNA: TGTGCCAGCAGGAGTGGGGTGGGTAACACCGGGGAGCTGTTTTTT. Amino acids: CASRSGVGNTGELFF.

The chain uses TRBV5-1 and TRBJ2-3; unclear D gene. V lost 4 bases, J lost 3 bases, and 12 bases lay in between. This CDR3 has 14 amino acids. Germline CDR1 SGHRS, CDR2 YFSETQ. The CDR3 protein is CASSRILGTDTQYF. In DNA form, the CDR3 reads TGCGCCAGCAGCCGGATCCTGGGTACAGATACGCAGTATTTT.

This clonotype was detected only a few times. The chain joins TRBV7-9 to TRBJ2-3; 9 nucleotides agree with TRBD2. CDR1 SEHNR and CDR2 FQNEAQ come from the germline V gene (reference sequence). The ends lost 5 bases at V and 8 bases at J; junction bases unmatched: 8. The CDR3 loop spans 14 amino acids. As DNA, the CDR3 is TGTGCCAGCAGCGCGGGAGGGAGGCTGGGTACGCAGTATTTT. It is translated as CASSAGGRLGTQYF.

In this sample, this clonotype turned up a few times. This sequence joins TRBV30 and TRBJ1-1, with 10 bases lining up with TRBD1. V trimming: 5 bases; J trimming: 1 base; junction bases outside the gene matches: 1. Germline CDR1 GTSNPN, CDR2 SVGIG (reference sequence). The CDR3 covers 13 residues. The CDR3 bases are TGTGCCTGGGACAGGGGGCAGAACACTGAAGCTTTCTTT. It yields the protein CAWDRGQNTEAFF.

This clonotype turned up a few times. The chain couples TRBV4-2 to TRBJ2-3, with D perhaps matching TRBD1 or TRBD2 (5 bases each). The V end was cut by 0 bases, the J end by 2 bases, with 18 bases between. The CDR3 length is 18 residues. Germline CDR1 LGHNA, CDR2 YNFKEQ. CDR3 DNA sequence: TGTGCCAGCAGCCAAGAAGGGGCCACGACTACCTCCACAGATACGCAGTATTTT. Protein: CASSQEGATTTSTDTQYF.

This clonotype has only a few counts. This chain uses TRBV4-1 with TRBJ2-3; TRBD2 agrees at 10 bases. Germline assignment: CDR1 MGHRA and CDR2 YSYEKL. The CDR3 spans 16 residues. V lost 2 bases to trimming and J lost 5 bases; unmatched junction nucleotides: 7. The CDR3, as DNA: TGCGCCAGCAGCCAACCTAGCGGGAGAGCGCTAGATACGCAGTATTTT. Protein sequence: CASSQPSGRALDTQYF.

This clonotype occurred many times. J is TRBJ2-1 and V is TRBV28, with no clear D. V lost 6 bases and J lost 4, with 13 bases in between. Germline V lookup: CDR1 MDHEN, CDR2 SYDVKM. The CDR3 is 14 amino acids. DNA for the CDR3: TGTGCCAGCAGGACCTACGGGTGGTACAATGAGCAGTTCTTC. This codes for CASRTYGWYNEQFF.

This chain links TRBV7-8 with TRBJ2-7; D is uncertain. CDR1 and CDR2 from the germline V gene are SGHVS and FQNEAQ. Trimming stripped 2 bases from V and 4 bases from J, with 9 bases between. This CDR3 is built from 13 residues. The CDR3: CASSLSQNYEQYF. The CDR3 coding sequence is TGTGCCAGCAGCTTATCGCAGAATTACGAGCAGTACTTC.

This chain uses TRBV11-3 with TRBJ1-6; the D gene is possibly TRBD1 (5 bases). Between the trimmed V and J ends, which lost 5 bases and 7 bases, there was a span of 12 bases. CDR3 size: 14 residues. Germline lookup yields CDR1 SGHNT and CDR2 YENEEA. Written as DNA, the CDR3 is TGTGCCAGCAGCCGCGGAAGGGGCAATTCACCCCTCCACTTT. It yields the protein CASSRGRGNSPLHF. The full variable domain, its missing parts supplied by reference TRBV11-3 and TRBJ1-6, is EAGVVQSPRYKIIEKKQPVAFWCNPISGHNTLYWYLQNLGQGPELLIRYENEEAVDDSQLPKDRFSAERLKGVDSTLKIQPAELGDSAVYLCASSRGRGNSPLHFGNGTRLTVT.

V usage is TRBV29-1 and J usage is TRBJ2-5; 7 bases are shared with TRBD1. Germline-derived CDR1 and CDR2 are SQVTM and ANQGSEA. The CDR3 has 14 residues. J lost 4 bases, V lost 0 bases, and 5 bases had no gene match. In DNA form, the CDR3 reads TGCAGCGTTGAAGATACAGGGGCTCGAGAGACCCAGTACTTC. Encoded protein: CSVEDTGARETQYF.

The chain links TRBV6-1 to TRBJ2-1; no reliable D call. Trimming removed 6 bases at V and 0 bases at J, with 15 bases between. Looked up from germline, CDR1 is MNHNS and CDR2 is SASEGT. This CDR3 comprises 16 residues. The CDR3 DNA reads TGTGCCAGCAGGCCGCCGACTTTGAGCTCCTACAATGAGCAGTTCTTC. This sequence encodes CASRPPTLSSYNEQFF.

The genes are TRBV12-3 or TRBV12-4 and TRBJ2-3, with TRBD2 matching 11 bases. V shed 6 bases, J shed 14 bases, and the junction held 7 bases outside the gene matches. This CDR3 has 12 amino acids. In DNA form, the CDR3 reads TGTGCCAGCAGACAACTAGCGGGAGCGGGGTATTTT. Translating gives CASRQLAGAGYF.

The chain employs TRBV30 and TRBJ1-2; no reliable D call. Trimming took 5 bases from V and 8 from J, leaving 15 bases between them. In germline, CDR1 is GTSNPN, CDR2 SVGIG (reference sequence). The CDR3 is made up of 12 amino acids. CDR3 sequence: CAWAGGIRGYTF. The CDR3 DNA reads TGTGCCTGGGCGGGAGGAATTCGCGGCTACACCTTC.

The genes are TRBV20-1 and TRBJ2-6; 10 bases fit TRBD2. The CDR3 spans 22 residues. V shed 0 bases and J 1 base; nucleotides not matched to a gene: 18. In germline, CDR1 is DFQATT, CDR2 SNEGSKA (reference sequence). The CDR3 nucleotides read TGCAGTGCTAGAGATCGGGAGGGGCTAGCGGGAGTGGGGAATTCTGGGGCCAACGTCCTGACTTTC. Amino acids: CSARDREGLAGVGNSGANVLTF.

This clonotype was picked up a small number of times. The V and J genes are TRBV12-3 or TRBV12-4 and TRBJ1-4, with 7 bases that match TRBD1. The junction had 8 bases not matched to a gene; V was cut back by 0 bases and J by 7 bases. The CDR3 spans 16 residues. Written as DNA, the CDR3 is TGTGCCAGCAGTTTAGCCAGGGGGGCTGGGGCTGAAAAACTGTTTTTT. Translated: CASSLARGAGAEKLFF.

Written as DNA, the CDR3 is TGTGCCTGGACGGAGCAGCTGGATGAGCAGTTCTTC. Translation: CAWTEQLDEQFF. The chain is built from TRBV30 and TRBJ2-1, with D unresolved. The germline gives CDR1 GTSNPN, CDR2 SVGIG (reference sequence). Trimming cost V 4 bases and J 8 bases, with 12 bases left between them. This CDR3 is 12 amino acids long.

The chain combines TRBV24-1 with TRBJ1-5; D is perhaps TRBD1 (6 bases). This CDR3 is built from 16 residues. V was trimmed by 4 bases and J by 3 bases, leaving 15 bases between them. Germline-derived CDR1 and CDR2 are KGHDR and SFDVKD. The DNA for the CDR3 is TGTGCCACCAGTGACCGCCCGGACAGAGACAATCAGCCCCAGCATTTT. This sequence encodes CATSDRPDRDNQPQHF.

This clonotype was recorded a few times. The rearrangement joins TRBV13 to TRBJ1-1; 7 nucleotides agree with TRBD1. The V segment lost 5 bases and the J segment 13 bases; nucleotides outside the gene matches: 10. The CDR3 loop spans 12 amino acids. Germline V CDR1 and CDR2: PRHDT, FYEKMQ (reference sequence). CDR3 sequence (DNA): TGTGCCAGCAGCACCAAGAGGGGGCGAGTTTTCTTT. It codes for CASSTKRGRVFF.

V usage is TRBV7-2 and J usage is TRBJ1-4; D is unresolved. The CDR3 consists of 15 residues. The V end was cut by 6 bases, the J end by 0 bases, with 11 bases between. Germline V lookup: CDR1 SGHTA, CDR2 FQGNSA. The CDR3 DNA reads TGTGCCAGCAGAAGCCCTGGGGCAACTAATGAAAAACTGTTTTTT. It codes for CASRSPGATNEKLFF.